The 8 T cell receptor beta chains reported below all come from one sample, sequenced in a study of T cell repertoires in cytomegalovirus infection. TCRdb itself ran the reads through MiXCR, one entry per CDR3 protein. The data contain more than 300,000 distinct CDR3 sequences, about 32% of them seen just once; the ten biggest clones take up about 13%. No cognate antigen is known for these TCRs. Sample: cultured PBMCs, taken from culture after CMV antigen stimulation. The receptor set was obtained from a human donor in good health (CMV status not recorded). Some clones in this sample may be carry-over from other donors' samples.

The chain is built from TRBV10-3 and TRBJ1-1; perhaps TRBD1 as D (5 bases). Germline V lookup: CDR1 ENHRY, CDR2 SYGVKD. Trimming removed 0 bases at V and 3 bases at J, with 8 bases between. CDR3 size: 14 residues. The CDR3: CAISESQGYTEAFF. The CDR3 coding sequence is TGTGCCATCAGTGAGTCCCAGGGTTACACTGAAGCTTTCTTT.

This clonotype was recorded many times. This chain connects TRBV7-9 to TRBJ2-5; D remains ambiguous. The CDR3 has 14 amino acids. Germline V CDR1 and CDR2: SEHNR, FQNEAQ (reference sequence). Trimming took off 5 bases at V and 5 bases at J, with 15 bases between the two ends. CDR3 amino acids: CASSPRAGWETQYF. CDR3 DNA sequence: TGTGCCAGCAGCCCCCGGGCAGGATGGGAGACCCAGTACTTC.

V and J are TRBV6-1 and TRBJ1-3; D perhaps matches TRBD1 (5 bases). Between the trimmed V and J ends, which lost 3 bases and 9 bases, there was a span of 12 bases. CDR1 MNHNS and CDR2 SASEGT come from the germline V gene. The CDR3 covers 13 residues. The CDR3 DNA follows: TGTGCCAGCAGTGACTACGGGGGTCCCACCATATATTTT. This translates into CASSDYGGPTIYF.

The chain's CDR3 is CASSLPPLYDEQFF. The CDR3 DNA follows: TGTGCCAGCAGTTTACCGCCCTTGTACGATGAGCAGTTCTTC. The rearrangement links TRBV12-3 or TRBV12-4 to TRBJ2-1; D is undetermined. This CDR3 is built from 14 residues. V lost 2 bases and J lost 8, with 13 bases in between.

V gene TRBV7-9 combines with J gene TRBJ2-1; 16 positions match TRBD2. V was clipped by 6 bases and J by 4 bases; unmatched bases: 3. Germline V gene sequence: CDR1 SEHNR, CDR2 FQNEAQ (reference sequence). This CDR3 contains 16 residues. DNA of the CDR3: TGTGCCAGCAGGGGACTAGCGGGAGGGCGGTACAATGAGCAGTTCTTC. It yields the protein CASRGLAGGRYNEQFF.

J is TRBJ1-2 and V is TRBV7-9; 10 nucleotides line up with TRBD1. The CDR3 contains 15 residues. The germline gives CDR1 SEHNR, CDR2 FQNEAQ (reference sequence). The ends lost 4 bases at V and 4 bases at J; junction bases unmatched: 6. The CDR3 loop reads CASSSDRGLVYGYTF. DNA of the CDR3: TGTGCCAGCAGCTCCGACAGGGGGCTTGTCTATGGCTACACCTTC.

The rearrangement links TRBV27 to TRBJ1-1; a possible D gene is TRBD1 (5 bases). The germline gives CDR1 MNHEY, CDR2 SMNVEV (reference sequence). CDR3 length equals 13 residues. V lost 2 bases, J lost 3 bases, and 7 bases lay in between. CDR3 region: CASSLRGYTEAFF. The CDR3 region has the DNA TGTGCCAGCAGTTTAAGGGGTTACACTGAAGCTTTCTTT.

The gene calls are TRBV9 and TRBJ2-2; D gene ambiguous. The CDR3 sequence is 17 residues long. Germline loops: CDR1 SGDLS, CDR2 YYNGEE. The V gene lost 0 bases and the J gene lost 6 bases, with 18 bases spanning the gap. The CDR3 nucleotides read TGTGCCAGCAGCGTAGCTTCGGCAGCACTAAGCGCCGGGGAGCTGTTTTTT. The encoded protein is CASSVASAALSAGELFF.